This TCR beta chain was found in a study of cytomegalovirus exposure and HLA in healthy donors. The study, taken as a whole, reports: The study listed 164 cytomegalovirus-associated TCR beta chains. High sensitivity and specificity were reportedly achieved when the classifier diagnosed cytomegalovirus status.

CDR1 and CDR2 from the germline V gene are MGHDK and SYGVNS. Between the trimmed V and J ends, which lost 3 bases and 5 bases, there was a span of 19 bases. This CDR3 is built from 16 residues. Sequencing was performed with immunoSEQ multiplex PCR; in TCRdb, only in-frame clones are kept and a portion is missing. The sample has under 250,000 clones, roughly 84% seen once. Separation from the roughly 670-subject first cohort characterized the roughly 120-subject validation cohort, to which the donors belonged. Regarding this clone: Its antigen is not known.

This TCR was sampled from a woman younger than 30 in good health and CMV-seropositive. Specimen: PBMCs. The rearrangement links TRBV25-1 to TRBJ1-2; no definite D call. The CDR3 DNA follows: TGTGCCAGCAGTGATAGGGAGGACCCCTTTGGGTATGGCTACACCTTC. Encoded protein: CASSDREDPFGYGYTF.